A selection of T cell receptor beta chains follows, all from one sample in a study of T cell repertoires in cytomegalovirus infection. TCRdb itself ran the reads through MiXCR, one entry per CDR3 protein. Here the sample spans around 340,000 distinct CDR3 sequences, almost 30% being singletons. Antigens of these TCRs are unknown. The sequenced sample was cultured PBMCs, obtained from culture after CMV antigen stimulation. The receptor source for this set is a human donor in good health (CMV status not recorded). Some clones in this sample may be carry-over from other donors' samples. The conserved cysteine and the conserved F or W are not part of the CDR3 here. Clone size is not always given. Where it is, it says once, few, many or a class for expanded clones.

v_call cdr3_length clone_size cdr3_aa
TRBV20-1 16 few SARSLSEGASYNSPLH
TRBV3-1 11 NA ASSVSKNYGYT
TRBV5-1 12 few ASSSGGSGEKLF
TRBV7-2 14 few ASSLDGGGMVDTQY
TRBV12-3/TRBV12-4 13 few ASSNRDHNHNEQF
TRBV5-6 17 many ASSLEGLRLAGARNEQF
TRBV7-9 13 few ASSSWLAATDTQY
TRBV11-2 11 NA ASSSVNQETQY
TRBV7-2 12 many ASSPTAMNTEAF
TRBV12-5 13 NA ASGLVPRPYNEQF
TRBV19 12 NA ASSMTGVTGELF
TRBV7-2 12 many ASSSRGENTEAF
TRBV12-3/TRBV12-4 11 NA AGTSSGANVLT
TRBV7-2 17 many ASSWVGPLIFHPYYEQY
TRBV5-1 13 few ASSFTGTGEYGYT
TRBV6-1 10 NA ASTRQGSEQY
TRBV12-3/TRBV12-4 13 few ASSSTGFGNQPQH
TRBV12-3/TRBV12-4 13 many ASRSRVGANEKLF
TRBV6-5 14 NA ASSAPGTSGYNEQF
TRBV20-1 13 few SARDQSRDNEKLF
TRBV4-1 14 NA ASSQEASGGAFEQF
TRBV12-3/TRBV12-4 14 few ASSLRLAGSSYEQY
TRBV19 13 NA ASSIGTVPSYEQY
TRBV3-1 10 few ASKAPHNEQF
TRBV11-2 11 NA ASSLVQLTEAF
TRBV12-5 12 NA ASGLGLANNEQF